This TCR beta chain was sequenced during a study of cytomegalovirus exposure and HLA in healthy donors. The study's findings and limits: A few CMV-associated chains were confirmed in vitro to be specific for CMV antigens. In a later analysis, TCR beta V- and J-gene trimming was associated with a missense DCLRE1C variant.

Amplification used 60 Vbeta primers and 13 Jbeta primers. The data were produced by immunoSEQ multiplex PCR, yet TCRdb's version contains in-frame clones alone and is incomplete. The sample records just over 200,000 clones, around 70% being singletons. Worth noting for this clone: The antigen remains undetermined.

Sequenced material: PBMCs. This clonotype originated in a man aged 35 to 55 in good health and CMV-seropositive.

The CDR3 here is CASRTAPYGYTF. As DNA, the CDR3 is TGTGCCAGCAGGACAGCGCCCTATGGCTACACCTTC. The chain uses TRBV6-6 and TRBJ1-2; a weak D match, TRBD1 (5 bases). There are 12 residues in the CDR3. Trimming removed 6 bases at V and 4 bases at J, with 9 bases between. Germline V lookup: CDR1 MNHNY, CDR2 SVGAGI (reference sequence).